This T cell receptor beta chain was recovered during a study of T cell changes during pregnancy in multiple sclerosis. The assay was immunoSEQ multiplex PCR, and TCRdb's table has in-frame clones only and misses some. This repertoire shows tens of thousands of clones, 92% found once; its top ten account for under 0.7%. Germline-derived CDR1 and CDR2 are SGHTA and FQGNSA. The CDR3 length is 11 residues. V was trimmed by 4 bases and J by 9 bases, leaving 6 bases between them. The source was CD4+ T cells from peripheral blood mononuclear cells, collected after pregnancy. This chain joins TRBV7-2 and TRBJ2-2; D is uncertain. The receptor was derived from a female donor with multiple sclerosis, enrolled in a pregnancy study. The CDR3 region is CASSYIRELFF. CDR3 nucleotide sequence: TGTGCCAGCAGCTACATCCGGGAGCTGTTTTTT.